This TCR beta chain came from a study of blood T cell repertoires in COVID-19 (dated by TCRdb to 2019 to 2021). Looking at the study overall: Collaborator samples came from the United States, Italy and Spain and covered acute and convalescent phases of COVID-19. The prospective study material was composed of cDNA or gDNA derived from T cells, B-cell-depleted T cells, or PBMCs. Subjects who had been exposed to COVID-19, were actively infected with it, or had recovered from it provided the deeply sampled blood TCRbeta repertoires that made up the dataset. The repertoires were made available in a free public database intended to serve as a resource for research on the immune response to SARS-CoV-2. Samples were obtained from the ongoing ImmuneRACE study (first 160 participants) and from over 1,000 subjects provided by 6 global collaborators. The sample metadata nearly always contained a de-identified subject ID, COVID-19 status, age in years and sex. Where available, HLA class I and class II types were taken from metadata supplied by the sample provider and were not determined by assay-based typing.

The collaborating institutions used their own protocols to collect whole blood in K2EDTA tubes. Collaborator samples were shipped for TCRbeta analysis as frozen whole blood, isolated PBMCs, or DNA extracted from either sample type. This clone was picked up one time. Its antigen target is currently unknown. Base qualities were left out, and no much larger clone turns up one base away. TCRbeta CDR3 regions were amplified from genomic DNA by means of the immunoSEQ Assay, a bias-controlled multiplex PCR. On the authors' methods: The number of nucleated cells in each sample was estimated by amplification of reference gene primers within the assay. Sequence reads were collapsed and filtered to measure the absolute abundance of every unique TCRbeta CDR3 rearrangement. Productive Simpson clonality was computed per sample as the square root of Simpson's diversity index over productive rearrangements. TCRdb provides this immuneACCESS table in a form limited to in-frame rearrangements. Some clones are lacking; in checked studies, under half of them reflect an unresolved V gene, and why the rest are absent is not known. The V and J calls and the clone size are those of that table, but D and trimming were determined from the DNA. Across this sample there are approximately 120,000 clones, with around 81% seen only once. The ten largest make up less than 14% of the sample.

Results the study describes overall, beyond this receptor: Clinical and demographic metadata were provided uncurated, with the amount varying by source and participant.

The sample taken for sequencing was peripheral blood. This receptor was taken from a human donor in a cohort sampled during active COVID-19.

The DNA is TGTGCCAGCAGCTCCGGTCCCCCCAGGAATGAGCAGTTCTTC. It specifies CASSSGPPRNEQFF. The sequence links TRBV6-6 to TRBJ2-1, with no D gene named confidently. CDR1 and CDR2, looked up from the germline V gene (reference sequence), are MNHNY and SVGAGI. The CDR3 contains 14 residues, cysteine and phenylalanine counted. Only the CDR3 DNA is retained, 42 bases long and in frame from the first base. The trim is 6 bases for V and 7 bases for J, with a gap of 16 bases between the germline ends.